This T cell receptor (beta chain) derives from a study of CD4 T cells in relation to SARS-CoV-2 and coronaviruses. Whole-study results and caveats: Pre-pandemic and post-infection samples never came from the same donor.

The unexposed donors gave CD4+ T cells in about 2011-2019, prior to COVID-19. Isolation of CD4+ T cells took place after approximately 10 days in culture. V gave up 3 bases and J gave up 0 bases, with 6 bases separating them. Per the germline V gene, CDR1 is PRHDT and CDR2 is FYEKMQ (reference sequence). The CDR3 spans 14 residues. This clone was seen a handful of times. Its antigen remains unknown. Here immunoSEQ multiplex PCR was the method, and the copy in TCRdb shows in-frame clones only, minus some. The sample lists about 23,000 clones, around 80% occurring once. The sequencing sample was made of CD4+ T cells from PBMCs, cultured in vitro. The receptor's source is a human donor in good health. The chain links TRBV13 to TRBJ2-1; no clear D gene. CDR3 in DNA: TGTGCCAGCAGCTTCCTACACTCCTACAATGAGCAGTTCTTC. Translated: CASSFLHSYNEQFF.